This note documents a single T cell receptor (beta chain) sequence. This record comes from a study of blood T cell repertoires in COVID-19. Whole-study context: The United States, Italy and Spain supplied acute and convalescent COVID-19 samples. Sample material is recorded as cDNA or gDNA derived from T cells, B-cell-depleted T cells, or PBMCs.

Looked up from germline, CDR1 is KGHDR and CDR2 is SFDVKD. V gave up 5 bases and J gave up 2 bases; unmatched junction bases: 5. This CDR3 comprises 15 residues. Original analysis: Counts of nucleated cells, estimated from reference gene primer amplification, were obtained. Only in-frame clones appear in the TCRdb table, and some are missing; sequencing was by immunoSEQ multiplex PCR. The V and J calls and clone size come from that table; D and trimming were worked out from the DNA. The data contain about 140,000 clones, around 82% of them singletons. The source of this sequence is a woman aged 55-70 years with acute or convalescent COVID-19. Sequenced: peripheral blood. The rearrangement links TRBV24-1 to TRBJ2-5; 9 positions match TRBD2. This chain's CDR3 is CATSGWTSAQETQYF. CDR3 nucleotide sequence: TGTGCCACCAGTGGATGGACTAGCGCACAAGAGACCCAGTACTTC.